The 29 T cell receptor beta chains below all came from one sample that was sequenced in a study of early stage breast cancer tumors. Method: immunoSEQ multiplex PCR; TCRdb's copy keeps in-frame clones and lacks some. Here the sample spans approximately 14,000 clones, 65% to 85% being singletons. The sample taken for sequencing was normal breast tissue next to the tumor. These receptors were obtained from a person aged 30 to 40 with breast cancer.

This chain uses TRBV19 with TRBJ2-5; 13 positions match TRBD2. Per germline, CDR1 LNHDA and CDR2 SQIVND (reference sequence). The CDR3 has 19 residues. J lost 4 bases, V lost 8 bases, and 19 bases had no gene match. The CDR3 DNA is TGTGCCAGTGCTCCAATCCCGCCCTTACTAGCGGGAGGGTCAGAGACCCAGTACTTC. Translating gives CASAPIPPLLAGGSETQYF.

This clone is termed medium-sized (0.01 to 0.1%). The genes are TRBV9 and TRBJ1-2; possibly TRBD1 for D (5 bases). The CDR3 is made up of 12 amino acids. The germline V and J ends were trimmed by 1 base and 8 bases, with 9 bases remaining between them. The germline CDR1 and CDR2 sequences are SGDLS and YYNGEE. The CDR3 region has the DNA TGTGCCAGCAGCGTATCAACAGGCGGCTACACCTTC. It encodes CASSVSTGGYTF.

Notes on this clone: A read error may account for a junction end that differs from germline. The V gene is TRBV7-7, the J gene TRBJ1-3; no clear D gene. Germline lookup yields CDR1 SSHAT and CDR2 FNYEAQ (reference sequence). This CDR3 has 15 residues. Written as DNA, the CDR3 is TGTGCTAGCAGCTTAGACCCTAGCTCTGGAAACACCATATATTTT. Translation gives CASSLDPSSGNTIYF.

V is TRBV6-4 and J is TRBJ2-3; 9 bases are shared with TRBD2. This CDR3 has 16 residues. Germline V gene lookup returns CDR1 MRHNA and CDR2 SNTAGT. J was trimmed by 0 bases and V by 0 bases; bases with no gene match: 1. CDR3 coding DNA: TGTGCCAGCAGTGACTCGGCGGGAGGGAGCACAGATACGCAGTATTTT. Translating gives CASSDSAGGSTDTQYF.

The chain links TRBV5-1 to TRBJ2-5; 7 nucleotides line up with TRBD1. Germline values: CDR1 SGHRS, CDR2 YFSETQ. V shed 10 bases and J 5 bases; nucleotides not matched to a gene: 8. The CDR3 runs 12 residues. CDR3 loop: CAAGDSRETQYF. DNA for the CDR3: TGCGCCGCCGGGGACAGCAGGGAGACCCAGTACTTC.

The chain uses TRBV7-2 and TRBJ2-1; TRBD2 aligns across 11 bases. Germline assignment: CDR1 SGHTA and CDR2 FQGNSA. The junction had 13 bases not matched to a gene; V was cut back by 5 bases and J by 1 base. The CDR3 has 19 amino acids. The CDR3 loop is CASSPGTSGSLLSYNEQFF. CDR3 DNA sequence: TGTGCCAGCAGCCCAGGCACTAGCGGGAGCTTATTATCCTACAATGAGCAGTTCTTC.

The table lists this clone with a count of one. The chain couples TRBV23-1 to TRBJ1-1, with 7 bases matching TRBD1. TRBV23-1 has ORF status, its function being uncertain. The J segment lost 3 bases and the V segment lost 0 bases, leaving 4 bases of the junction unmatched. The CDR3 length is 15 residues. Here the CDR3 reads CASSQSGRGDTEAFF. As DNA, the CDR3 is TGCGCCAGCAGTCAATCGGGCAGGGGGGACACTGAAGCTTTCTTT.

This chain links TRBV7-2 with TRBJ2-1, with D hard to call. Germline loops: CDR1 SGHTA, CDR2 FQGNSA. CDR3 length equals 14 residues. The V end lost 1 base, the J end lost 9 bases, and 13 bases lay between the germline ends. CDR3: CASSLVGSNSEQFF. In DNA, the CDR3 is TGTGCCAGCAGCTTAGTTGGGTCAAATAGTGAGCAGTTCTTC. The full variable domain, in which reference TRBV7-2 and TRBJ2-1 provide the parts outside the CDR3, is GAGVSQSPSNKVTEKGKDVELRCDPISGHTALYWYRQSLGQGLEFLIYFQGNSAPDKSGLPSDRFSAERTGGSVSTLTIQRTQQEDSAVYLCASSLVGSNSEQFFGPGTRLTVL.

The chain recombines TRBV10-3 with TRBJ1-5, with D uncertain. The CDR3 loop spans 13 amino acids. V shed 3 bases and J shed 1 base, with 4 bases lying between them. From germline, CDR1 is ENHRY and CDR2 SYGVKD. CDR3 in DNA: TGTGCCATCAGTGATCGCAGCAATCAGCCCCAGCATTTT. It yields the protein CAISDRSNQPQHF.

This clone has only one observation. This rearrangement joins TRBV13 to TRBJ2-7; 11 positions match TRBD2. Germline CDR1 and CDR2: PRHDT and FYEKMQ (reference sequence). V lost 5 bases and J lost 2; bases outside the gene matches: 5. This CDR3 has 15 residues. The CDR3 is CASSMGLADPYEQYF. CDR3 coding DNA: TGTGCCAGCAGCATGGGACTAGCGGACCCCTACGAGCAGTACTTC. The full variable domain, with the rest looked up from reference TRBV13 and TRBJ2-7, is AAGVIQSPRHLIKEKRETATLKCYPIPRHDTVYWYQQGPGQDPQFLISFYEKMQSDKGSIPDRFSAQQFSDYHSELNMSSLELGDSALYFCASSMGLADPYEQYFGPGTRLTVT.

The chain links TRBV7-9 to TRBJ2-7; D not resolved. The V gene's germline CDR1 is SEHNR and CDR2 FQNEAQ (reference sequence). This CDR3 region has 14 residues. The V and J ends lost 1 base and 5 bases respectively, with 12 bases between them. The CDR3 DNA follows: TGTGCCAGCAGCTTAGACCCAGCTAGGAACGAGCAGTACTTC. It encodes CASSLDPARNEQYF.

The J gene is TRBJ1-1, the V gene TRBV7-3; D is ambiguous. The CDR3 runs 13 residues. Looked up from germline, CDR1 is SGHTA and CDR2 is FQGTGA. V lost 6 bases and J 1 base, leaving 9 bases between the germline ends. CDR3 residues: CASRQNTNTEAFF. CDR3 coding DNA: TGTGCCAGCAGACAAAACACGAACACTGAAGCTTTCTTT.

V gene TRBV9 combines with J gene TRBJ2-5; 9 bases are a match to TRBD2. Germline-derived CDR1 and CDR2 are SGDLS and YYNGEE. The junction had 4 bases not matched to a gene; V was cut back by 0 bases and J by 4 bases. CDR3 length: 15 amino acids. CDR3 nucleotide sequence: TGTGCCAGCAGCGTAGGTGCGGGAGGGGGAGAGACCCAGTACTTC. Translation: CASSVGAGGGETQYF.

V is TRBV4-3 and J is TRBJ1-2, with 7 bases that match TRBD1. Germline V CDR1 and CDR2: LGHNA, YSLEER. The CDR3 is 17 amino acids. V dropped 4 bases and J dropped 4; count of bases not matched to a gene: 15. The CDR3 sequence is CASSPSLRDSAGYGYTF. The CDR3 DNA reads TGCGCCAGCAGCCCCTCCCTCCGGGACAGCGCCGGCTATGGCTACACCTTC.

The rearrangement uses TRBV27 and TRBJ1-2, with D possibly TRBD1 on 5 matching bases. The CDR3 sequence is 13 residues long. The germline V gene encodes CDR1 MNHEY and CDR2 SMNVEV (reference sequence). Trimming stripped 9 bases from V and 3 bases from J, with 14 bases between. CDR3 in DNA: TGTGCCAGTAGACTTCAGGGAGACTATGGCTACACCTTC. It is translated as CASRLQGDYGYTF.

The chain uses TRBV9 and TRBJ1-6; D remains unclear. V shed 0 bases and J shed 6 bases, with 13 bases lying between them. Germline CDR1 reads SGDLS; CDR2 reads YYNGEE. The CDR3 is made up of 16 amino acids. The DNA of the CDR3 is TGTGCCAGCAGCGTAGACAGAGGATTCCTTAATTCACCCCTCCACTTT. It encodes CASSVDRGFLNSPLHF.

This chain uses TRBV10-3 with TRBJ1-1; no definite D call. V was trimmed by 6 bases and J by 0 bases, leaving 17 bases between them. There are 16 residues in the CDR3. Germline values: CDR1 ENHRY, CDR2 SYGVKD. The CDR3: CAISEYTARLNTEAFF. Here the CDR3 DNA reads TGTGCCATCAGCGAATACACGGCCAGGCTGAACACTGAAGCTTTCTTT.

CDR3 protein: CASSVDLSIPGSYNEQFF. The CDR3 DNA reads TGTGCCAGCAGCGTAGATCTCTCAATACCTGGCTCCTACAATGAGCAGTTCTTC. This rearrangement joins TRBV9 to TRBJ2-1; D gene ambiguous. V shed 0 bases and J shed 0 bases, with 16 bases lying between them. Germline CDR1 and CDR2: SGDLS and YYNGEE. The CDR3 length is 18 residues.

The chain employs TRBV27 and TRBJ1-2, with D possibly TRBD1 on 5 matching bases. V lost 0 bases and J 9 bases, leaving 11 bases between the germline ends. CDR3 length: 13 amino acids. Per germline, CDR1 MNHEY and CDR2 SMNVEV (reference sequence). CDR3 coding DNA: TGTGCCAGCAGTTTATCGGGGGGAGGGAGCTACACCTTC. It yields the protein CASSLSGGGSYTF.

V gene TRBV11-3 combines with J gene TRBJ1-1; TRBD1 aligns across 8 bases. V lost 2 bases to trimming and J lost 4 bases; unmatched junction nucleotides: 12. Looked up from germline, CDR1 is SGHNT and CDR2 is YENEEA. This CDR3 spans 17 amino acids. CDR3: CASSLTGQAGRSTEAFF. The CDR3 DNA sequence: TGTGCCAGCAGCTTAACGGGACAGGCGGGTCGGAGCACTGAAGCTTTCTTT.

The gene calls are TRBV27 and TRBJ2-7, with TRBD1 as a possible D gene (6 bases). The germline V and J ends were trimmed by 3 bases and 7 bases, with 25 bases remaining between them. The CDR3 runs 17 residues. CDR1 and CDR2 from the germline V gene are MNHEY and SMNVEV (reference sequence). In nucleotides, the CDR3 is TGTGCCAGCAGTTTCTTGAAACCCCCAGGGGCAGAGGGGGAGCAGTACTTC. It is translated as CASSFLKPPGAEGEQYF.

J is TRBJ2-1 and V is TRBV20-1; unclear D gene. The CDR3 runs to 11 residues. Per the germline V gene, CDR1 is DFQATT and CDR2 is SNEGSKA (reference sequence). Trimming took off 6 bases at V and 3 bases at J, with 6 bases between the two ends. The CDR3 DNA is TGCAGTGCCTCATACTACAATGAGCAGTTCTTC. Translating gives CSASYYNEQFF.

This clone was seen a single time. The chain has TRBV4-2 and TRBJ2-7; 13 bases map to TRBD2. V gave up 3 bases and J gave up 4 bases; unmatched junction bases: 6. Germline V lookup: CDR1 LGHNA, CDR2 YNFKEQ. This CDR3 is 16 amino acids long. For the CDR3, the DNA is TGTGCCAGCAGCCACTTCGGACTAGCGGGAGAGTACGAGCAGTACTTC. Its protein is CASSHFGLAGEYEQYF.

This chain links TRBV4-1 with TRBJ1-1; 8 bases map to TRBD1. CDR3 size: 16 residues. The V and J ends lost 4 bases and 3 bases, in that order; junction bases with no gene match: 10. Germline CDR1 is MGHRA and CDR2 is YSYEKL. Here the CDR3 reads CASSPAQGVRDTEAFF. CDR3 DNA: TGCGCCAGCAGCCCCGCACAGGGGGTTAGGGACACTGAAGCTTTCTTT.

This clone was counted only a few times. The chain couples TRBV30 to TRBJ2-5, with a weak D call TRBD2 (7 bases). The CDR3 loop spans 16 amino acids. CDR1 is GTSNPN and CDR2 is SVGIG in the germline V gene (reference sequence). V gave up 1 base and J gave up 5 bases, with 20 bases separating them. In DNA form, the CDR3 reads TGTGCCTGGAGTGCCACTTGGGAGGGGGTTGGGGAGACCCAGTACTTC. Protein: CAWSATWEGVGETQYF.

The V and J genes are TRBV10-2 and TRBJ1-1; possible D gene TRBD1, 6 bases. V was shortened by 8 bases and J by 9 bases, with 16 bases between the two germline ends. Germline-derived CDR1 and CDR2 are WSHSY and SAAADI. The CDR3 spans 12 residues. CDR3 sequence reads: CASGSGVEKAFF. The CDR3 DNA follows: TGCGCCAGCGGGTCAGGGGTGGAGAAAGCTTTCTTT.

The chain links TRBV7-2 to TRBJ1-2, with D possibly being TRBD1 (5 bases). Germline V gene lookup returns CDR1 SGHTA and CDR2 FQGNSA. Trimming removed 5 bases from V and 3 bases from J, with 13 bases in between. The CDR3 extends over 14 amino acids. The DNA of the CDR3 is TGTGCCAGCAGCGATTGGGGCGCGGACTATGGCTACACCTTC. This sequence encodes CASSDWGADYGYTF.

The J gene is TRBJ1-5, the V gene TRBV18, with D unresolved. Per germline, CDR1 KGHSH and CDR2 LQKENI. This CDR3 comprises 14 residues. Trimming took 1 base from V and 4 from J, leaving 8 bases between them. CDR3 in amino acids: CASSPQDFNQPQHF. CDR3 coding DNA: TGTGCCAGCTCACCACAGGACTTTAATCAGCCCCAGCATTTT.

The chain combines TRBV5-4 with TRBJ1-3; possible D gene TRBD1, 6 bases. Trimming stripped 3 bases from V and 0 bases from J, with 13 bases between. CDR1 SGHNT and CDR2 YYREEE come from the germline V gene (reference sequence). The CDR3 has 16 residues. In nucleotides, the CDR3 is TGTGCCAGCAGCTCGACGACAGGCAGCTCTGGAAACACCATATATTTT. Encoded protein: CASSSTTGSSGNTIYF.